This T cell receptor beta chain emerged from a study of blood T cell repertoires in COVID-19. Overall study context: The United States, Italy and Spain provided the acute and convalescent COVID-19 samples. PBMCs, B-cell-depleted T cells, or T cells were the source of the cDNA or gDNA that made up the material.

CDR3 length equals 15 residues. V lost 2 bases, J lost 4 bases, and 14 bases lay in between. Germline CDR1 is MNHNY and CDR2 is SVGAGI (reference sequence). Authors' data handling: How many nucleated cells were present was estimated from reference gene primer amplification. Clones were read by immunoSEQ multiplex PCR, and TCRdb kept only the in-frame ones, dropping some. Clonal size and the V and J genes are those of that table, whereas D and trimming came from the DNA. The data hold approximately 20,000 clones, with 65% to 90% observed a single time. The TCR sequence derives from an older man with acute or convalescent COVID-19. The genes are TRBV6-6 and TRBJ1-2; a weak D match, TRBD1 (5 bases). Sequenced: peripheral blood. CDR3 sequence (DNA): TGTGCCAGCAGTTACGGCTCCCGGGGGACCTATGGCTACACCTTC. Translation: CASSYGSRGTYGYTF.